Below are 21 T cell receptor beta chains sequenced from a single sample in a study of blood T cell repertoires in COVID-19. Profiling relied on immunoSEQ multiplex PCR, and the TCRdb table lists in-frame clones only, not all of them. The sample holds approximately 190,000 clones, around four fifths seen once. The sequencing input was peripheral blood. The receptors were gathered from a woman in her sixties or seventies with active or convalescent COVID-19.

The chain combines TRBV15 with TRBJ2-2; 8 bases are shared with TRBD1. This CDR3 region has 18 residues. With 3 bases clipped from V and 3 bases from J, the junction kept 12 bases outside the gene matches. Germline loops: CDR1 LNHNV, CDR2 YYDKDF (reference sequence). The CDR3 spells CATSSPSDRAVHTGELFF. The CDR3 DNA reads as TGTGCCACCAGCAGTCCATCGGACAGGGCCGTTCACACCGGGGAGCTGTTTTTT.

This chain links TRBV18 with TRBJ2-2; 13 bases are shared with TRBD2. The V and J ends lost 3 bases and 4 bases, in that order; junction bases with no gene match: 8. The germline V gene has CDR1 KGHSH and CDR2 LQKENI. The CDR3 runs 18 residues. This CDR3 reads CASSPPGLAGSGTGELFF. CDR3 sequence (DNA): TGTGCCAGCTCACCTCCGGGACTAGCGGGATCAGGCACCGGGGAGCTGTTTTTT.

V gene TRBV5-5 combines with J gene TRBJ2-2; 9 nucleotides agree with TRBD1. This CDR3 is 15 amino acids long. Germline lookup yields CDR1 SGHKS and CDR2 YYEKEE (reference sequence). V lost 1 base, J lost 3 bases, and 1 base stayed unmatched. CDR3 nucleotide sequence: TGTGCCAGCAGCTTGACAGGGGGCTACACCGGGGAGCTGTTTTTT. It is translated as CASSLTGGYTGELFF.

The rearrangement uses TRBV6-1 and TRBJ1-4; D uncertain. CDR3 length: 13 residues. Trimming pared 3 bases from V and 0 bases from J, leaving 2 bases between. Germline assignment: CDR1 MNHNS and CDR2 SASEGT. CDR3 in amino acids: CASSDTTNEKLFF. Here the CDR3 DNA reads TGTGCCAGCAGTGACACAACTAATGAAAAACTGTTTTTT.

The gene calls are TRBV13 and TRBJ1-4; D unclear. There are 14 residues in the CDR3. Trimming removed 6 bases at V and 7 bases at J, with 15 bases between. Germline CDR1 PRHDT, CDR2 FYEKMQ (reference sequence). The CDR3 sequence is CASRPIVSGEKLFF. CDR3 in DNA: TGTGCCAGCAGGCCAATTGTGTCGGGTGAAAAACTGTTTTTT. Full variable domain (missing parts from reference TRBV13 and TRBJ1-4): AAGVIQSPRHLIKEKRETATLKCYPIPRHDTVYWYQQGPGQDPQFLISFYEKMQSDKGSIPDRFSAQQFSDYHSELNMSSLELGDSALYFCASRPIVSGEKLFFGSGTQLSVL.

In DNA, the CDR3 is TGTGCTAGTGGTTTGAGGGGTTCACCCCTCCACTTT. Translated: CASGLRGSPLHF. The chain is built from TRBV12-5 and TRBJ1-6; a weak D match, TRBD1 (5 bases). The CDR3 totals 12 residues. Between the trimmed V and J ends, which lost 2 bases and 9 bases, there was a span of 5 bases. Germline values: CDR1 LGHNT, CDR2 FRNRAP. The full variable domain, completed using reference TRBV12-5 and TRBJ1-6, is DARVTQTPRHKVTEMGQEVTMRCQPILGHNTVFWYRQTMMQGLELLAYFRNRAPLDDSGMPKDRFSAEMPDATLATLKIQPSEPRDSAVYFCASGLRGSPLHFGNGTRLTVT.

This chain uses TRBV4-2 with TRBJ2-1; maybe TRBD2 (5 bases). Germline V gives CDR1 LGHNA, CDR2 YNFKEQ. The CDR3 is 17 amino acids. V lost 0 bases, J lost 3 bases, and 15 bases lay in between. The CDR3 region is CASSQDQAEGYYNEQFF. As DNA, the CDR3 is TGTGCCAGCAGCCAAGATCAGGCAGAGGGTTACTACAATGAGCAGTTCTTC.

This clone came up once. The genes are TRBV19 and TRBJ2-1; 7 bases align to TRBD2. The trim removed 6 bases at V and 7 bases at J, leaving 9 bases unmatched. Germline CDR1 is LNHDA and CDR2 is SQIVND (reference sequence). The CDR3 has 14 amino acids. In nucleotides, the CDR3 is TGTGCCAGTAGCACCGCTAGCGGCCCTAATGAGCAGTTCTTC. Its translation: CASSTASGPNEQFF.

This chain connects TRBV4-2 to TRBJ2-1; 8 nucleotides align to TRBD2. Germline assignment: CDR1 LGHNA and CDR2 YNFKEQ. The length of the CDR3 is 17 residues. The V segment lost 0 bases and the J segment 5 bases; nucleotides outside the gene matches: 9. DNA for the CDR3: TGTGCCAGCAGCCAAGAGTATAGGAGCGGGAGCCACAATGAGCAGTTCTTC. Translation gives CASSQEYRSGSHNEQFF.

The chain couples TRBV5-5 to TRBJ1-2, with D perhaps matching TRBD1 (6 bases). V lost 4 bases and J 7 bases, leaving 17 bases between the germline ends. Germline CDR1 SGHKS, CDR2 YYEKEE (reference sequence). This CDR3 contains 14 residues. CDR3 residues: CASSRDIFGRGYTF. The CDR3 nucleotides are TGTGCCAGCAGCCGGGACATTTTCGGCCGTGGCTACACCTTC.

The chain links TRBV7-3 to TRBJ2-3, with TRBD2 matching over 9 bases. With 0 bases clipped from V and 2 bases from J, the junction kept 9 bases outside the gene matches. CDR3 size: 18 residues. Germline CDR1 and CDR2: SGHTA and FQGTGA. The CDR3 loop reads CASSLTAGGSGITDTQYF. CDR3 DNA: TGTGCCAGCAGCTTAACAGCGGGAGGCTCTGGTATCACAGATACGCAGTATTTT.

This chain connects TRBV6-1 to TRBJ2-3; 12 bases fit TRBD2. The germline gives CDR1 MNHNS, CDR2 SASEGT. The CDR3 consists of 15 residues. V shed 3 bases and J 13 bases; nucleotides not matched to a gene: 11. In DNA, the CDR3 is TGTGCCAGCAGTGAGGCTAGCGGGAGGGGCCCCCCGGAGTATTTT. The encoded protein is CASSEASGRGPPEYF.

The chain recombines TRBV2 with TRBJ1-3; D is undetermined. Germline loops: CDR1 SNHLY, CDR2 FYNNEI. The V gene lost 4 bases and the J gene lost 0 bases, with 7 bases spanning the gap. This CDR3 region has 14 residues. The CDR3 reads CASSVLDSGNTIYF. CDR3 DNA sequence: TGTGCCAGCAGTGTTCTAGACTCTGGAAACACCATATATTTT. Full variable domain (remainder filled in from reference TRBV2 and TRBJ1-3): EPEVTQTPSHQVTQMGQEVILRCVPISNHLYFYWYRQILGQKVEFLVSFYNNEISEKSEIFDDQFSVERPDGSNFTLKIRSTKLEDSAMYFCASSVLDSGNTIYFGEGSWLTVV.

This sequence joins TRBV19 and TRBJ2-3; D remains unclear. The CDR3 covers 15 residues. V lost 5 bases and J lost 3, with 15 bases in between. Germline CDR1 is LNHDA and CDR2 is SQIVND (reference sequence). The CDR3 loop reads CASSRKTTPTDTQYF. As DNA, the CDR3 is TGTGCCAGTAGTCGCAAGACGACACCAACAGATACGCAGTATTTT.

V usage is TRBV9 and J usage is TRBJ2-7; perhaps TRBD2 as D (6 bases). Trimming cost V 3 bases and J 5 bases, with 15 bases left between them. Germline CDR1 reads SGDLS; CDR2 reads YYNGEE. This CDR3 contains 14 residues. Here the CDR3 reads CASSGRGSSHEQYF. CDR3 in DNA: TGTGCCAGCAGCGGGCGGGGCAGTTCCCACGAGCAGTACTTC.

The chain joins TRBV6-6 to TRBJ2-1, with 9 bases lining up with TRBD1. The J segment lost 6 bases and the V segment lost 6 bases, leaving 9 bases of the junction unmatched. The CDR3 extends over 15 amino acids. CDR1 is MNHNY and CDR2 is SVGAGI in the germline V gene (reference sequence). CDR3 amino acids: CASSPPGQGANEQFF. CDR3 in DNA: TGTGCCAGCAGCCCTCCGGGACAGGGTGCCAATGAGCAGTTCTTC.

This chain links TRBV3-1 (or the pseudogene TRBV3-2) with TRBJ1-1, with a possible D match to TRBD1 (5 bases). The germline V gene encodes CDR1 LGHDT and CDR2 YNNKEL (reference sequence). The CDR3 loop spans 13 amino acids. V dropped 3 bases and J dropped 4 bases, with 9 bases sitting between them. This CDR3 reads CASSQGGGTEAFF. The CDR3, as DNA: TGTGCCAGCAGCCAGGGGGGAGGCACTGAAGCTTTCTTT.

This chain joins TRBV9 and TRBJ2-7; 8 bases line up with TRBD2. V lost 3 bases to trimming and J lost 2 bases; unmatched junction nucleotides: 7. The length of the CDR3 is 15 residues. The germline V gene encodes CDR1 SGDLS and CDR2 YYNGEE. CDR3 in amino acids: CASSGSSGFAYEQYF. The CDR3 DNA reads as TGTGCCAGCAGCGGGTCTAGCGGGTTCGCCTACGAGCAGTACTTC.

This CDR3 is CASSQPTSGRDNEQFF. CDR3 in DNA: TGCGCCAGCAGCCAACCGACTAGCGGGAGGGACAATGAGCAGTTCTTC. The chain uses TRBV4-1 and TRBJ2-1; 14 nucleotides line up with TRBD2. V was clipped by 2 bases and J by 5 bases; unmatched bases: 2. The CDR3 contains 16 residues. Germline V gene lookup returns CDR1 MGHRA and CDR2 YSYEKL.

This clone has more than one count but fewer than ten. The V gene is TRBV4-1, the J gene TRBJ2-1, with 7 bases that match TRBD1. The CDR3 is 16 amino acids. With V trimmed by 0 bases and J by 10 bases, 12 bases remained unmatched. CDR1 is MGHRA, CDR2 YSYEKL, per germline. The CDR3 DNA reads TGCGCCAGCAGCCAAGATAGGGGACAGTCGTTTCAGGAGCAGTTCTTC. It encodes CASSQDRGQSFQEQFF.

This clone appeared once. The CDR3: CASSSGISYEQYF. The CDR3 DNA reads TGTGCCAGCAGTTCGGGGATCTCCTACGAGCAGTACTTC. The chain uses TRBV7-2 and TRBJ2-7, with a tentative D call TRBD2 (5 bases). The V and J ends lost 6 bases and 0 bases respectively, with 9 bases between them. The CDR3 covers 13 residues. Germline V CDR1 and CDR2: SGHTA, FQGNSA. The full variable domain, completed using reference TRBV7-2 and TRBJ2-7, is GAGVSQSPSNKVTEKGKDVELRCDPISGHTALYWYRQSLGQGLEFLIYFQGNSAPDKSGLPSDRFSAERTGGSVSTLTIQRTQQEDSAVYLCASSSGISYEQYFGPGTRLTVT.